These 28 T cell receptor beta chains share one sample of origin, sequenced in a study of T cell repertoires in cytomegalovirus infection (dated by TCRdb to about 2019). Instrument used: Illumina HiSeq 1500. Starting from the raw public reads, TCRdb applied fastp trimming at Q25, assembled clones with MiXCR and retained in-frame beta chains. Records with the same CDR3 protein are collapsed into one entry carrying the most frequent genes and DNA. Recorded for this sample are 800,000 to 950,000 distinct CDR3 sequences; approximately 32% of them occurred a single time. The leading ten clones occupy around an eighth of the sample. In light of the paper, this sample's treatment or condition label describes: in vitro stimulation with specific CMV peptide epitopes to enrich CMV-specific T cells. These receptors have no known antigen. The starting material was cultured CD8+ T cells from PBMCs, obtained from culture after CMV antigen stimulation. The receptors stem from a human donor in good health (CMV status not recorded). Some clones in this sample may be carry-over from other donors' samples.

The V call is TRBV5-6, the J call TRBJ2-1, with 10 bases aligning to TRBD1. Trimming removed 1 base from V and 6 bases from J; junction bases left unmatched: 7. The CDR3 contains 16 residues. Looked up from germline, CDR1 is SGHDT and CDR2 is YYEEEE. The chain's CDR3 is CASSLSGTGVVNEQFF. The CDR3 DNA reads as TGTGCCAGCAGCTTGTCCGGGACAGGGGTGGTCAATGAGCAGTTCTTC.

This clonotype turned up a few times. V is TRBV6-2 or TRBV6-3 and J is TRBJ1-2; D ambiguous. The germline V gene encodes CDR1 MNHEY and CDR2 SVGEGT. The CDR3 runs 13 residues. Deletions cut 2 bases from V and 4 bases from J, with 8 bases between. Here the CDR3 DNA reads TGTGCCAGCAGTTACCACGACGGCTATGGCTACACCTTC. Protein sequence: CASSYHDGYGYTF.

In this sample, this clonotype turned up a few times. J is TRBJ2-2 and V is TRBV20-1; 9 positions agree with TRBD1. Trimming at V came to 5 bases and at J to 3 bases, leaving 4 bases not matched to a gene. The CDR3 consists of 14 residues. CDR1 is DFQATT and CDR2 is SNEGSKA in the germline V gene (reference sequence). The chain's CDR3 is CSAQQGADTGELFF. The CDR3 DNA is TGCAGTGCTCAACAGGGGGCAGACACCGGGGAGCTGTTTTTT.

In its sample, this clonotype was seen many times. CDR3 nucleotides: TGTGCCAGCAGCTTCCCGGGGAGCTCCTACGAGCAGTACGTC. Its protein is CASSFPGSSYEQYV. The chain employs TRBV7-2 and TRBJ2-7, with D tentatively TRBD2 (5 bases). V was pared by 3 bases and J by 0 bases, with 9 bases between. This CDR3 comprises 14 residues. The germline gives CDR1 SGHTA, CDR2 FQGNSA.

This clonotype was observed a handful of times. This sequence joins TRBV12-3 or TRBV12-4 and TRBJ1-1; D unclear. This CDR3 is built from 13 residues. V dropped 5 bases and J dropped 4 bases, with 11 bases sitting between them. The CDR3 DNA reads TGTGCCAGCAGTCCCTCCGGAAGCACTGAAGCTTTCTTT. Protein: CASSPSGSTEAFF.

The V and J genes are TRBV15 and TRBJ1-1, with D maybe TRBD1 (5 bases). V was trimmed by 3 bases and J by 8 bases, leaving 25 bases between them. The CDR3 is 17 residues long. Per the germline V gene, CDR1 is LNHNV and CDR2 is YYDKDF (reference sequence). CDR3 sequence: CATSSAGSPIERTEAFF. The CDR3 DNA reads TGTGCCACCAGCAGTGCGGGCTCTCCGATAGAACGGACAGAAGCTTTCTTT.

The genes are TRBV9 and TRBJ1-6; no reliable D call. The germline gives CDR1 SGDLS, CDR2 YYNGEE. The CDR3 loop spans 17 amino acids. V lost 4 bases and J 0 bases, leaving 14 bases between the germline ends. The CDR3 sequence is CASSSRPVSSYNSPLHF. The CDR3 nucleotides read TGTGCCAGCAGCTCCCGTCCTGTCAGCTCCTATAATTCACCCCTCCACTTT.

This clonotype was recorded at least ten times. This chain joins TRBV4-1 and TRBJ1-1, with a weak D call TRBD1 (6 bases). CDR1 is MGHRA, CDR2 YSYEKL, per germline. The CDR3 runs to 17 residues. With 1 base removed from V and 1 base from J, the gap between germline ends came to 16 bases. CDR3 amino acids: CASSQGLLGQRNTEAFF. The DNA for the CDR3 is TGCGCCAGCAGCCAAGGGTTATTGGGACAAAGGAACACTGAAGCTTTCTTT.

Only a few counts were recorded for this clonotype. The rearrangement joins TRBV6-2 or TRBV6-3 to TRBJ2-2; 7 positions agree with TRBD2. This CDR3 comprises 16 residues. The J segment lost 5 bases and the V segment lost 7 bases, leaving 13 bases of the junction unmatched. The germline CDR1 and CDR2 sequences are MNHEY and SVGEGT. As DNA, the CDR3 is TGTGCCAGCATCCCCGGAGCGGGGAGGAGAACCGGGGAGCTGTTTTTT. Its translation is CASIPGAGRRTGELFF.

This sequence joins TRBV6-6 and TRBJ1-2, with 8 positions matching TRBD1. Trimming at V came to 11 bases and at J to 6 bases, leaving 5 bases not matched to a gene. Germline-derived CDR1 and CDR2 are MNHNY and SVGAGI (reference sequence). CDR3 length: 11 residues. The CDR3 loop is CAATGVDGYTF. The DNA for the CDR3 is TGTGCCGCGACAGGGGTGGATGGCTACACCTTC.

Only a few counts were recorded for this clonotype. V is TRBV5-5 and J is TRBJ1-1, with D possibly matching TRBD1 (5 bases). V lost 4 bases, J lost 8 bases, and 24 bases lay in between. CDR1 is SGHKS, CDR2 YYEKEE, per germline (reference sequence). The CDR3 runs to 16 residues. The CDR3 region is CASSTADKGRITEAFF. CDR3 coding DNA: TGTGCCAGCAGCACCGCTGACAAGGGGCGGATAACCGAAGCTTTCTTT. The whole variable domain, remainder taken from reference TRBV5-5 and TRBJ1-1, is DAGVTQSPTHLIKTRGQQVTLRCSPISGHKSVSWYQQVLGQGPQFIFQYYEKEERGRGNFPDRFSARQFPNYSSELNVNALLLGDSALYLCASSTADKGRITEAFFGQGTRLTVV.

This clonotype was seen at least ten times. This rearrangement joins TRBV6-1 to TRBJ2-1; the match to TRBD2 covers 12 bases. The CDR3 contains 14 residues. CDR1 MNHNS and CDR2 SASEGT come from the germline V gene. V was pared by 6 bases and J by 9 bases, with 6 bases of the junction left unmatched. Written as DNA, the CDR3 is TGTGCCAGCAGATCTAGCGGGGGGGCCGGTGAGCAGTTCTTC. Amino acid sequence: CASRSSGGAGEQFF.

J is TRBJ2-5 and V is TRBV15, with D unresolved. The V and J ends lost 0 bases and 5 bases respectively, with 7 bases between them. The germline CDR1 and CDR2 sequences are LNHNV and YYDKDF (reference sequence). The CDR3 is 13 amino acids. In DNA form, the CDR3 reads TGTGCCACCAGCAGAGATCGGAAGGAGACCCAGTACTTC. Translated: CATSRDRKETQYF. Complete variable domain (other parts from reference TRBV15 and TRBJ2-5): DAMVIQNPRYQVTQFGKPVTLSCSQTLNHNVMYWYQQKSSQAPKLLFHYYDKDFNNEADTPDNFQSRRPNTSFCFLDIRSPGLGDTAMYLCATSRDRKETQYFGPGTRLLVL.

This chain connects TRBV2 to TRBJ2-5, with TRBD2 identical over 9 bases. This CDR3 contains 16 residues. Germline loops: CDR1 SNHLY, CDR2 FYNNEI. With 6 bases clipped from V and 3 bases from J, the junction kept 11 bases outside the gene matches. This CDR3 reads CASSDTPGLAEETQYF. In DNA form, the CDR3 reads TGTGCCAGCAGCGATACGCCGGGACTAGCTGAAGAGACCCAGTACTTC. Looking up the rest from reference TRBV2 and TRBJ2-5 gives the full variable domain: EPEVTQTPSHQVTQMGQEVILRCVPISNHLYFYWYRQILGQKVEFLVSFYNNEISEKSEIFDDQFSVERPDGSNFTLKIRSTKLEDSAMYFCASSDTPGLAEETQYFGPGTRLLVL.

The gene calls are TRBV7-9 and TRBJ1-1; possibly TRBD1 for D (6 bases). This CDR3 comprises 15 residues. The V gene lost 1 base and the J gene lost 5 bases, with 14 bases spanning the gap. From germline, CDR1 is SEHNR and CDR2 FQNEAQ (reference sequence). The CDR3, as DNA: TGTGCCAGCAGCTTAGACAGGGAGCGGAGAACTGAAGCTTTCTTT. Protein product: CASSLDRERRTEAFF.

There are a few counts of this clonotype. A read error may produce the germline difference seen at one junction end. The rearrangement uses TRBV7-7 and TRBJ2-7; D not certain. The CDR3 length is 13 residues. Germline CDR1 is SSHAT and CDR2 is FNYEAQ (reference sequence). In DNA, the CDR3 is TGTGCTAGCAGCCAGAAGGGAACCTACGAGCAGTACTTC. This gives the protein CASSQKGTYEQYF.

The chain combines TRBV12-3 or TRBV12-4 with TRBJ1-5; TRBD1 might be the D (6 bases). This CDR3 contains 16 residues. The V gene lost 1 base and the J gene lost 9 bases, with 19 bases spanning the gap. The CDR3 region has the DNA TGTGCCAGCAGTTTAGGCCTAGACAGGAGGCGTCGGCCCCAGCATTTT. Translating it yields CASSLGLDRRRRPQHF.

The chain is built from TRBV4-1 and TRBJ1-1; D gene unclear. The germline CDR1 and CDR2 sequences are MGHRA and YSYEKL. V was trimmed by 4 bases and J by 0 bases, leaving 15 bases between them. The length of the CDR3 is 16 residues. CDR3 sequence: CASSLFPVGMNTEAFF. The CDR3 coding sequence is TGCGCCAGCAGCCTCTTTCCAGTGGGGATGAACACTGAAGCTTTCTTT.

This chain connects TRBV6-6 to TRBJ1-2; perhaps TRBD1 as D (6 bases). Trimming left V 5 bases short and J 4 bases short, with 17 bases between. This CDR3 is built from 15 residues. Germline V gene lookup returns CDR1 MNHNY and CDR2 SVGAGI (reference sequence). In DNA form, the CDR3 reads TGTGCCAGCAGTGAGAACGGGCGGACAGCCTATGGCTACACCTTC. It translates to CASSENGRTAYGYTF.

This sequence joins TRBV14 and TRBJ2-1; TRBD2 matches at 9 bases. The CDR3 spans 17 residues. CDR1 is SGHDN and CDR2 is FVKESK in the germline V gene. With V trimmed by 0 bases and J by 8 bases, 11 bases remained unmatched. CDR3 amino acids: CASSQDWGGGAFDEQFF. CDR3 DNA: TGTGCCAGCAGCCAAGACTGGGGCGGGGGGGCCTTTGATGAGCAGTTCTTC.

Many counts were recorded for this clonotype. J is TRBJ2-7 and V is TRBV10-2; maybe TRBD2 (5 bases). The V and J ends lost 0 bases and 0 bases respectively, with 12 bases between them. This CDR3 has 16 residues. The germline CDR1 and CDR2 sequences are WSHSY and SAAADI. CDR3 bases: TGCGCCAGCAGTGAGTCGACGGGATTCGGCTCCTACGAGCAGTACTTC. Amino acid sequence: CASSESTGFGSYEQYF.

CDR3 amino acids: CASSYSFFDSPLHF. In DNA form, the CDR3 reads TGTGCCAGCAGTTACTCGTTTTTTGATTCACCCCTCCACTTT. The chain has TRBV6-5 and TRBJ1-6, with unresolved D. This CDR3 region has 14 residues. With 0 bases removed from V and 8 bases from J, the gap between germline ends came to 8 bases. From germline, CDR1 is MNHEY and CDR2 SVGAGI.

Many counts were recorded for this clonotype. V and J are TRBV6-5 and TRBJ2-1; the D is unclear. The germline V gene has CDR1 MNHEY and CDR2 SVGAGI. This CDR3 is built from 16 residues. Trimming left V 2 bases short and J 4 bases short, with 15 bases between. Here the CDR3 reads CASSYSERGDYNEQFF. CDR3 DNA: TGTGCCAGCAGTTACAGCGAGCGTGGTGATTACAATGAGCAGTTCTTC.

The V call is TRBV9, the J call TRBJ2-1; D is undetermined. V was trimmed by 0 bases and J by 3 bases, leaving 10 bases between them. The CDR3 is made up of 15 amino acids. The germline V gene has CDR1 SGDLS and CDR2 YYNGEE. CDR3 DNA: TGTGCCAGCAGCGTAGAAGGGAACAACTACAATGAGCAGTTCTTC. Its protein is CASSVEGNNYNEQFF.

V usage is TRBV7-9 and J usage is TRBJ1-2; no firm D call. This CDR3 spans 14 amino acids. Germline lookup yields CDR1 SEHNR and CDR2 FQNEAQ (reference sequence). V gave up 4 bases and J gave up 6 bases, with 15 bases separating them. CDR3 DNA: TGTGCCAGCAGCTCCGGAAAAGGAGCGGATGGCTACACCTTC. Translated, it gives CASSSGKGADGYTF.

This clonotype was detected a few times. Here the CDR3 reads CASTRGGRTEAFF. CDR3 nucleotides: TGTGCCAGCACTCGAGGGGGGAGAACTGAAGCTTTCTTT. The V call is TRBV25-1, the J call TRBJ1-1; D might be TRBD1 (6 bases). The CDR3 extends over 13 amino acids. V gave up 7 bases and J gave up 5 bases, with 14 bases separating them. Germline V gene data show CDR1 as MGHDK and CDR2 as SYGVNS.

The rearrangement links TRBV6-5 to TRBJ2-1; 8 bases fit TRBD1. Trimming removed 0 bases from V and 2 bases from J; junction bases left unmatched: 3. This CDR3 region has 16 residues. Per the germline V gene, CDR1 is MNHEY and CDR2 is SVGAGI. DNA of the CDR3: TGTGCCAGCAGTTACTCGACAGGGGTGCCCTACAATGAGCAGTTCTTC. Translating gives CASSYSTGVPYNEQFF.

This clonotype was recorded at least ten times. This chain links TRBV7-8 with TRBJ2-1; 8 bases match TRBD2. Germline V gene lookup returns CDR1 SGHVS and CDR2 FQNEAQ. This CDR3 comprises 14 residues. V trimming: 6 bases; J trimming: 4 bases; junction bases outside the gene matches: 5. The CDR3 here is CASSPGTRYNEQFF. The CDR3 coding sequence is TGTGCCAGCAGTCCCGGGACTAGATACAATGAGCAGTTCTTC.